These 17 T cell receptor beta chains were sequenced from one sample in a study of T cells in Graves' hyperthyroidism and ophthalmopathy. Authors of the study amplified TCR beta CDR3 regions from RNA transcripts. The HTBI primer set drove a first-round RT-PCR of the TCR CDR3. MiXCR, applied by TCRdb to the multiplex PCR reads, yields one record per CDR3 protein. This table holds about 540,000 distinct CDR3 sequences, more than 45% found once. The sequenced sample was peripheral blood or thyroid tissue (not recorded which). These receptor sequences come from a woman aged 18-29 years with Graves' hyperthyroidism.

V is TRBV15 and J is TRBJ1-6; 7 positions agree with TRBD1. This CDR3 spans 13 amino acids. With V trimmed by 8 bases and J by 7 bases, 5 bases remained unmatched. Germline CDR1 is LNHNV and CDR2 is YYDKDF (reference sequence). CDR3 DNA: TGTGCCACCGCACAGGGGTCAAATTCACCCCTCCACTTT. Translating gives CATAQGSNSPLHF.

This chain connects TRBV20-1 to TRBJ1-5; D uncertain. With 3 bases removed from V and 6 bases from J, the gap between germline ends came to 12 bases. CDR1 DFQATT and CDR2 SNEGSKA come from the germline V gene (reference sequence). This CDR3 contains 13 residues. CDR3 bases: TGCAGTGCTAGTCCCGGGTTCTCTCAGCCCCAGCATTTT. It encodes CSASPGFSQPQHF.

This clonotype was seen more than once but under ten times. V usage is TRBV7-9 and J usage is TRBJ1-6; maybe TRBD1 (5 bases). The germline V gene has CDR1 SEHNR and CDR2 FQNEAQ (reference sequence). The CDR3 consists of 14 residues. Deletions cut 6 bases from V and 7 bases from J, with 13 bases between. CDR3: CASSLQELNSPLHF. CDR3 nucleotide sequence: TGTGCCAGCAGTTTACAGGAGCTCAATTCACCCCTCCACTTT.

The rearrangement links TRBV7-2 to TRBJ1-5; D remains ambiguous. Germline values: CDR1 SGHTA, CDR2 FQGNSA. The CDR3 is made up of 15 amino acids. The ends were cut back, 3 bases at V and 0 bases at J, with 9 bases in the middle. The CDR3 loop reads CASSFGQFSNQPQHF. The DNA for the CDR3 is TGTGCCAGCAGCTTCGGGCAGTTTAGCAATCAGCCCCAGCATTTT.

A single count supports this clonotype. V is TRBV7-3 and J is TRBJ2-7; D gene uncertain. V was pared by 3 bases and J by 0 bases, with 12 bases between. Germline assignment: CDR1 SGHTA and CDR2 FQGTGA. The CDR3 loop spans 15 amino acids. This CDR3 is CASSLMRSSSYEQYF. The CDR3 bases are TGTGCCAGCAGCTTGATGCGTTCCAGCTCCTACGAGCAGTACTTC.

As regards this clonotype: This could be a read error, since a much larger clone is one nucleotide away. This chain connects TRBV2 to TRBJ2-7, with 8 bases matching TRBD1. The CDR3 has 15 amino acids. Germline V CDR1 and CDR2: SNHLY, FYNNEI. Written as DNA, the CDR3 is TGTGCCAGCAGTGAAGCCGGGACAGGTGAACACGAGCAGTGCTTC. It codes for CASSEAGTGEHEQCF.

V usage is TRBV29-1 and J usage is TRBJ2-3, with D unclear. CDR1 is SQVTM, CDR2 ANQGSEA, per germline. The V end was cut by 0 bases, the J end by 0 bases, with 10 bases between. The CDR3 is made up of 15 amino acids. CDR3 nucleotides: TGCAGCGTTGAAGATCGAAGAGCTAGCACAGATACGCAGTATTTT. Residues: CSVEDRRASTDTQYF.

This clonotype was seen ten or more times. The chain links TRBV7-3 to TRBJ1-2; D gene ambiguous. Trimming took 2 bases from V and 4 from J, leaving 14 bases between them. The CDR3 length is 15 residues. Germline CDR1 is SGHTA and CDR2 is FQGTGA. DNA of the CDR3: TGTGCCAGCAGCTTAGCCCCGGGCGGCGGCTATGGCTACACCTTC. It specifies CASSLAPGGGYGYTF.

This clonotype was seen more than once but under ten times. With a much larger clone just one base away, this may be a read error. The chain has TRBV10-3 and TRBJ2-7; tentatively, D is TRBD2 (6 bases). V lost 3 bases and J 1 base, leaving 7 bases between the germline ends. Per germline, CDR1 ENHRY and CDR2 SYGVKD. CDR3 length: 13 amino acids. CDR3 sequence reads: CAISELASYEQYF. CDR3 sequence (DNA): TGTGCCATCAGTGAACTAGCTTCCTACGAGCAGTACTTC.

The chain has TRBV24-1 and TRBJ1-2; 9 positions match TRBD1. The CDR3 consists of 14 residues. Germline trimming cut 5 bases from V and 7 bases from J; bases unmatched to any gene: 7. In germline, CDR1 is KGHDR, CDR2 SFDVKD. The CDR3 here is CATSAPGQGLGYTF. The DNA of the CDR3 is TGTGCCACCAGTGCTCCTGGACAGGGGCTTGGCTACACCTTC.

This clonotype has a handful of counts. This rearrangement joins TRBV20-1 to TRBJ1-2, with 7 bases that match TRBD1. The CDR3 consists of 14 residues. The germline V gene has CDR1 DFQATT and CDR2 SNEGSKA (reference sequence). J lost 3 bases, V lost 2 bases, and 6 bases had no gene match. The CDR3 here is CSARLTGTDYGYTF. As DNA, the CDR3 is TGCAGTGCTAGACTTACCGGGACAGACTATGGCTACACCTTC.

This clonotype was seen a single time. This clone may be a read error of a much larger clone one base away. The gene calls are TRBV29-1 and TRBJ2-6; D possibly corresponds to TRBD1 (5 bases). CDR1 and CDR2 from the germline V gene are SQVTM and ANQGSEA. The CDR3 totals 15 residues. The DNA of the CDR3 is TGCAGCGTTCTTGCCGGTAGCTCTGGGGCCAACGCCCTGACTTTC. This sequence encodes CSVLAGSSGANALTF.

V and J are TRBV24-1 and TRBJ2-5; TRBD1 matches at 9 bases. The ends lost 10 bases at V and 5 bases at J; junction bases unmatched: 7. This CDR3 comprises 13 residues. The germline CDR1 and CDR2 sequences are KGHDR and SFDVKD. CDR3 amino acids: CATRQGETETQYF. The CDR3 coding sequence is TGTGCCACGCGACAGGGGGAGACGGAGACCCAGTACTTC.

V usage is TRBV15 and J usage is TRBJ1-5; 8 nucleotides match TRBD1. CDR1 and CDR2 (germline): LNHNV, YYDKDF (reference sequence). V lost 10 bases, J lost 4 bases, and 12 bases stayed unmatched. The CDR3 runs to 15 residues. The CDR3 nucleotides read TGTGCCAGCTCAGTGCGGACAGGGTTTAATCAGCCCCAGCATTTT. Protein: CASSVRTGFNQPQHF.

The table lists this clonotype with a count of one. V usage is TRBV2 and J usage is TRBJ1-1; 12 bases are a match to TRBD1. The germline V gene encodes CDR1 SNHLY and CDR2 FYNNEI. The J segment lost 10 bases and the V segment lost 5 bases, leaving 8 bases of the junction unmatched. The CDR3 consists of 14 residues. The CDR3 loop reads CASSTGTGGFRAFF. The CDR3 DNA reads as TGTGCCAGCAGTACCGGGACAGGGGGCTTTCGAGCTTTCTTT.

With regard to this clonotype: Germline and junction disagree at one end, which may indicate a read error. V and J are TRBV25-1 and TRBJ2-3, with D unresolved. Germline V gene sequence: CDR1 MGHDK, CDR2 SYGVNS. The CDR3 loop spans 13 amino acids. The CDR3 nucleotides read TGTGCCACCAGTGAGCCCCAGAAAGATACGCAGTATTTT. It encodes CATSEPQKDTQYF.

DNA for the CDR3: TGTGCCAGCAGCGACGGGACAGAAGTTAGCAATCAGCCCCAGCATTTT. This encodes CASSDGTEVSNQPQHF. The chain uses TRBV7-9 and TRBJ1-5; 7 bases agree with TRBD1. The CDR3 is 16 amino acids. Germline loops: CDR1 SEHNR, CDR2 FQNEAQ (reference sequence). J gave up 0 bases and V 5 bases, and 7 bases lay outside the gene matches.